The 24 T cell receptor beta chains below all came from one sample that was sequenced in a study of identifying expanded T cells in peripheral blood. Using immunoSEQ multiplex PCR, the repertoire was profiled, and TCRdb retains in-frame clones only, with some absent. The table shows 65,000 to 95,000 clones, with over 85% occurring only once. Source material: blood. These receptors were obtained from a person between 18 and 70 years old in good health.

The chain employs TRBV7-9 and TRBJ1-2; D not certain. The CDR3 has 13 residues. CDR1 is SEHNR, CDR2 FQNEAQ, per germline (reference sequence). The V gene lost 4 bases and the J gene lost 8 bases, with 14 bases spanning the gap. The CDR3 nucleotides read TGTGCCAGCAGCTCGGACGGGAACGACGGCTACACCTTC. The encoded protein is CASSSDGNDGYTF.

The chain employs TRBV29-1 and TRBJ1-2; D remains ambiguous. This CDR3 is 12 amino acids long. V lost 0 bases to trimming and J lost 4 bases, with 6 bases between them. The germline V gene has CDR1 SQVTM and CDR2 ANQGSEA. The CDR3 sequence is CSVEDAAYGYTF. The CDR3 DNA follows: TGCAGCGTTGAAGATGCCGCCTATGGCTACACCTTC.

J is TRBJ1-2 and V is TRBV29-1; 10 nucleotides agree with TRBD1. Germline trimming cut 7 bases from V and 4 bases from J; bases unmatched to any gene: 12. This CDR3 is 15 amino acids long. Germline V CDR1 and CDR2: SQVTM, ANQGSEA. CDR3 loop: CSADRGQNRRYGYTF. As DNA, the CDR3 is TGCAGCGCTGACAGGGGGCAAAATCGGCGCTATGGCTACACCTTC.

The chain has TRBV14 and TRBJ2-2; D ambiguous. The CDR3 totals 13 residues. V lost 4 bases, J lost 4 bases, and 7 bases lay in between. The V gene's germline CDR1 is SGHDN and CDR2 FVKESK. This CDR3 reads CASSRQGTGELFF. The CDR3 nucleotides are TGTGCCAGCAGCCGCCAAGGCACCGGGGAGCTGTTTTTT.

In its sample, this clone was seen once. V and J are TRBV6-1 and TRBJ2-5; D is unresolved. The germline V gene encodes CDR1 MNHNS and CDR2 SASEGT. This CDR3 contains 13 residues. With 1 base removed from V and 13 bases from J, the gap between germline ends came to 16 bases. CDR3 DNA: TGTGCCAGCAGTGAAGGGAGCCGAAGGAGTGTGTACTTC. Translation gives CASSEGSRRSVYF.

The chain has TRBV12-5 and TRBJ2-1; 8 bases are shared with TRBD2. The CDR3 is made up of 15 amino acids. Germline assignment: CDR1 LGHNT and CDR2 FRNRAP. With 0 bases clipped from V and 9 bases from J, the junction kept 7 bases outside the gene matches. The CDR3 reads CASGLVARGVREQFF. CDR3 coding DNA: TGTGCTAGTGGTTTGGTCGCGCGGGGGGTCCGTGAGCAGTTCTTC. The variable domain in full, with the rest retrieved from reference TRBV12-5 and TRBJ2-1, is DARVTQTPRHKVTEMGQEVTMRCQPILGHNTVFWYRQTMMQGLELLAYFRNRAPLDDSGMPKDRFSAEMPDATLATLKIQPSEPRDSAVYFCASGLVARGVREQFFGPGTRLTVL.

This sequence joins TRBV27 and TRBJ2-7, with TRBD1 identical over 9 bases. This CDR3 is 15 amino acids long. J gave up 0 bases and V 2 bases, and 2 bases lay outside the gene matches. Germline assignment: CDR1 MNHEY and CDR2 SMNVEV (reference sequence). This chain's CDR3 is CASSLRGQGSYEQYF. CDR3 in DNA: TGTGCCAGCAGTTTAAGGGGACAGGGCTCCTACGAGCAGTACTTC.

The CDR3 here is CASSPGGATDTQYF. The CDR3 DNA reads as TGTGCCAGCAGCCCCGGCGGGGCCACAGATACGCAGTATTTT. The gene calls are TRBV6-6 and TRBJ2-3, with a tentative D call TRBD2 (6 bases). Trimming took 6 bases from V and 2 from J, leaving 12 bases between them. This CDR3 region has 14 residues. Germline CDR1 and CDR2: MNHNY and SVGAGI (reference sequence).

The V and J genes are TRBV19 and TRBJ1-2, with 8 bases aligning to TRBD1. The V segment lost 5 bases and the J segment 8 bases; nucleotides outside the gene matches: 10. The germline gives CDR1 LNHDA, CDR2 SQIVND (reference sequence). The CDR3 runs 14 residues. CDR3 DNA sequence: TGTGCCAGTAGTCCACGACAGGGGCTATGGGGCTACACCTTC. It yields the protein CASSPRQGLWGYTF.

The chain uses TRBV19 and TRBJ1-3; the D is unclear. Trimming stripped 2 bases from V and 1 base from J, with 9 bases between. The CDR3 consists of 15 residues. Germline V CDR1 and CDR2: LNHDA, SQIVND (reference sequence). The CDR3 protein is CASSIQVVSGNTIYF. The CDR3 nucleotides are TGTGCCAGTAGTATACAGGTTGTGTCTGGAAACACCATATATTTT.

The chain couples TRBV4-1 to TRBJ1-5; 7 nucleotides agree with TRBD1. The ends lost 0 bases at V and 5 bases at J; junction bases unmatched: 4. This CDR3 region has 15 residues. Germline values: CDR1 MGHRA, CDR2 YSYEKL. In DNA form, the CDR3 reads TGCGCCAGCAGCCAAGATCGGGACAGCTATCAGCCCCAGCATTTT. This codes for CASSQDRDSYQPQHF.

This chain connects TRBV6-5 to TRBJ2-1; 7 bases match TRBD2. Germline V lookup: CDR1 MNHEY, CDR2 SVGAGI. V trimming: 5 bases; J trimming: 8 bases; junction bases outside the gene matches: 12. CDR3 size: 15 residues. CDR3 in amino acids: CASSGSSGSWDEQFF. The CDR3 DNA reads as TGTGCCAGCAGTGGGTCTAGCGGCTCTTGGGATGAGCAGTTCTTC.

This chain's CDR3 is CASSLVHGSYNEQFF. CDR3 sequence (DNA): TGCGCCAGCAGCTTGGTTCACGGCTCCTACAATGAGCAGTTCTTC. The rearrangement uses TRBV5-1 and TRBJ2-1; no reliable D call. Trimming shortened V by 0 bases and J by 0 bases, and 7 bases separated the two germline ends. The CDR3 has 15 residues. The V gene's germline CDR1 is SGHRS and CDR2 YFSETQ.

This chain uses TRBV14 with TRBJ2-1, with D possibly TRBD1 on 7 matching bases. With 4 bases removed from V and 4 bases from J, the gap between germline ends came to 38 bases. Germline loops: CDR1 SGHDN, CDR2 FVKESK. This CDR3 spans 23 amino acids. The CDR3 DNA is TGTGCCAGCAGCCGTCTCACAGACAGGGCCCCCAGGGGTGGGGGGCCTAGATACAATGAGCAGTTCTTC. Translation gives CASSRLTDRAPRGGGPRYNEQFF.

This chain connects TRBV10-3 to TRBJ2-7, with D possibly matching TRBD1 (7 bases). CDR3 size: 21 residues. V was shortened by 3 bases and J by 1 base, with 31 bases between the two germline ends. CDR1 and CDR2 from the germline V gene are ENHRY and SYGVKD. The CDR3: CAISDVMVYRESGGLSYEQYF. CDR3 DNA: TGTGCCATCAGTGACGTGATGGTGTACCGGGAGTCAGGGGGGTTATCCTACGAGCAGTACTTC.

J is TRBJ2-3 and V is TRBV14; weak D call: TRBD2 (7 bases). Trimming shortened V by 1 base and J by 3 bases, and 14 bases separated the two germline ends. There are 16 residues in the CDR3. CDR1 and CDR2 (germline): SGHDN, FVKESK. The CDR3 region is CASSQGGRGQTDTQYF. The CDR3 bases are TGTGCCAGCAGCCAAGGAGGGCGGGGGCAAACAGATACGCAGTATTTT.

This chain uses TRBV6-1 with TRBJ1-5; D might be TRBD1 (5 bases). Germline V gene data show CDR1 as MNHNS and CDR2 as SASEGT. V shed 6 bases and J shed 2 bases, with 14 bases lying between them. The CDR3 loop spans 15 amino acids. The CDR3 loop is CASRIGTQRNQPQHF. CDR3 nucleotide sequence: TGTGCCAGCAGAATCGGGACGCAACGCAATCAGCCCCAGCATTTT.

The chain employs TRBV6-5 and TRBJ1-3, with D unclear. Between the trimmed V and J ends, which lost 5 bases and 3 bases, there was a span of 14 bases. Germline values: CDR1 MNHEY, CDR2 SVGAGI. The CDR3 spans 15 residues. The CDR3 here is CASSLLVGDGNTIYF. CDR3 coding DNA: TGTGCCAGCAGTCTGCTGGTGGGAGATGGAAACACCATATATTTT.

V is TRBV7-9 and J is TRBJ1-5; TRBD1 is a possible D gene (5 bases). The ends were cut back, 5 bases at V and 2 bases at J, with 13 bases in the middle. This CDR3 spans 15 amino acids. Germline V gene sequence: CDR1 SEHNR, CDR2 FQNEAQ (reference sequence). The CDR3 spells CASSPGTVGNQPQHF. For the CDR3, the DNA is TGTGCCAGCAGCCCAGGGACCGTAGGCAATCAGCCCCAGCATTTT.

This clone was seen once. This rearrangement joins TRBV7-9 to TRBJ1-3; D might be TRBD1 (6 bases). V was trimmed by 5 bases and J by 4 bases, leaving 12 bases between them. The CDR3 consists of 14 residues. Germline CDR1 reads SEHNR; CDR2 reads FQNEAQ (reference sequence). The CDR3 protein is CASSRTDGGNTIYF. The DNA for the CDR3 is TGTGCCAGCAGCCGGACAGATGGAGGAAACACCATATATTTT.

CDR3 in amino acids: CASSLRGGANEQFF. The CDR3, as DNA: TGTGCCAGCAGCTTACGCGGGGGGGCCAATGAGCAGTTCTTC. The chain combines TRBV11-1 with TRBJ2-1; 9 bases are a match to TRBD2. Germline trimming cut 2 bases from V and 6 bases from J; bases unmatched to any gene: 2. Germline CDR1 reads SGHAT; CDR2 reads FQDESV (reference sequence). This CDR3 has 14 residues.

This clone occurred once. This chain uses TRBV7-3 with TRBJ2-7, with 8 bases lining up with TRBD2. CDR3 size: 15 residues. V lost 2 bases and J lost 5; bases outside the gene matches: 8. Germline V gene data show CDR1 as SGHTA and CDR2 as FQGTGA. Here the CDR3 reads CASSLHGTRANEQYF. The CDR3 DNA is TGTGCCAGCAGCTTACACGGGACTAGAGCCAACGAGCAGTACTTC.

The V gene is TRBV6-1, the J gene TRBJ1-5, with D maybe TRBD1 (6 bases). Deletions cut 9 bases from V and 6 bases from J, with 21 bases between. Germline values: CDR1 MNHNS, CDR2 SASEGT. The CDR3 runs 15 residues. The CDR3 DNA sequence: TGTGCCAGTGACTACAGCGGGGGGGCGGGTCAGCCCCAGCATTTT. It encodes CASDYSGGAGQPQHF.

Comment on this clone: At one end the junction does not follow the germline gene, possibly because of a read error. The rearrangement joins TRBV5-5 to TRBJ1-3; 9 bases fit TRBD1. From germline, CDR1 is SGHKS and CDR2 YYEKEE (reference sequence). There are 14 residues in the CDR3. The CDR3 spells CASSLTYTQGAIGF. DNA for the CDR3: TGTGCCAGCAGCTTGACCTATACACAGGGGGCCATTGGTTTT.